What follows are 23 T cell receptor beta chains derived from one specimen sequenced in a study of T cells in Graves' hyperthyroidism and ophthalmopathy. TCR beta CDR3 regions were amplified from RNA transcripts. The HTBI set primed first-round TCR CDR3 RT-PCR. Each CDR3 protein gets one entry after TCRdb re-called the multiplex PCR reads with MiXCR. The sample lists about 720,000 distinct CDR3 sequences; less than 20% were seen once. Sequenced sample: blood. These receptors were collected from a man aged 18 to 29 with Graves' hyperthyroidism.

This clonotype appeared many times. V is TRBV28 and J is TRBJ2-3; D may be TRBD1 (5 bases). Between the trimmed V and J ends, which lost 6 bases and 3 bases, there was a span of 19 bases. The CDR3 covers 16 residues. The V gene's germline CDR1 is MDHEN and CDR2 SYDVKM. The DNA for the CDR3 is TGTGCCAGCAGAGGCCCCCTGCAAGCAGGGACAGATACGCAGTATTTT. It specifies CASRGPLQAGTDTQYF.

In its sample, this clonotype was seen many times. J is TRBJ2-3 and V is TRBV30; 9 nucleotides match TRBD2. The CDR3 sequence is 15 residues long. V lost 2 bases and J lost 4; bases outside the gene matches: 7. The germline V gene encodes CDR1 GTSNPN and CDR2 SVGIG (reference sequence). This chain's CDR3 is CAWSQASGTPDTQYF. The DNA for the CDR3 is TGTGCCTGGAGTCAAGCTAGCGGGACTCCAGATACGCAGTATTTT.

There are many counts of this clonotype. V gene TRBV6-1 combines with J gene TRBJ2-1; the match to TRBD2 covers 7 bases. V was pared by 7 bases and J by 6 bases, with 18 bases of the junction left unmatched. The CDR3 has 17 amino acids. Germline assignment: CDR1 MNHNS and CDR2 SASEGT. The DNA for the CDR3 is TGTGCCAGCACATTAACCAGCGGGACGCCCCCGCGCAATGAGCAGTTCTTC. Translated, it gives CASTLTSGTPPRNEQFF.

The V and J genes are TRBV2 and TRBJ2-7; 8 nucleotides agree with TRBD2. CDR1 and CDR2 (germline): SNHLY, FYNNEI. This CDR3 region has 14 residues. V lost 6 bases, J lost 0 bases, and 4 bases stayed unmatched. The CDR3 here is CASRLADTSYEQYF. Here the CDR3 DNA reads TGTGCCAGCAGACTAGCGGATACCTCCTACGAGCAGTACTTC.

This clonotype was observed a few times. The chain has TRBV27 and TRBJ2-7, with 7 positions matching TRBD2. Germline trimming cut 4 bases from V and 0 bases from J; bases unmatched to any gene: 9. The germline gives CDR1 MNHEY, CDR2 SMNVEV (reference sequence). The CDR3 extends over 16 amino acids. The DNA for the CDR3 is TGTGCCAGCAGTTATAGCGGCGGGAGTTTCTCCTACGAGCAGTACTTC. This sequence encodes CASSYSGGSFSYEQYF.

This chain connects TRBV9 to TRBJ2-7; weak D call: TRBD1 (5 bases). The V gene lost 3 bases and the J gene lost 2 bases, with 15 bases spanning the gap. Germline values: CDR1 SGDLS, CDR2 YYNGEE. CDR3 length equals 15 residues. CDR3: CASSATLTDTYEQYF. The CDR3 bases are TGTGCCAGCAGCGCCACATTGACAGACACCTACGAGCAGTACTTC.

This clonotype was found many times. The chain's CDR3 is CASSSLRGIYEQYF. The CDR3 nucleotides are TGTGCCAGCAGCTCCCTTCGGGGGATCTACGAGCAGTACTTC. The chain employs TRBV11-2 and TRBJ2-7; D may be TRBD2 (6 bases). Trimming took off 4 bases at V and 3 bases at J, with 13 bases between the two ends. The germline gives CDR1 SGHAT, CDR2 FQNNGV. This CDR3 spans 14 amino acids.

This clonotype occurred a few times. The rearrangement links TRBV13 to TRBJ1-6; 10 bases match TRBD1. CDR1 PRHDT and CDR2 FYEKMQ come from the germline V gene (reference sequence). V lost 5 bases to trimming and J lost 8 bases; unmatched junction nucleotides: 6. The CDR3 extends over 15 amino acids. The CDR3 coding sequence is TGTGCCAGCAGCCAAAGGGGACAGGGGCATTCACCCCTCCACTTT. Translating it yields CASSQRGQGHSPLHF.

The chain has TRBV12-3 or TRBV12-4 and TRBJ2-5; weak D call: TRBD2 (5 bases). The ends were cut back, 0 bases at V and 9 bases at J, with 14 bases in the middle. The CDR3 totals 14 residues. The CDR3 spells CASSLADGGAAQYF. CDR3 bases: TGTGCCAGCAGTTTAGCGGACGGTGGAGCGGCCCAGTACTTC.

The chain recombines TRBV19 with TRBJ2-3; D ambiguous. This CDR3 is 13 amino acids long. V was shortened by 6 bases and J by 2 bases, with 9 bases between the two germline ends. CDR1 and CDR2 (germline): LNHDA, SQIVND (reference sequence). The chain's CDR3 is CASRPDNTDTQYF. The CDR3 region has the DNA TGTGCCAGTAGGCCAGATAACACAGATACGCAGTATTTT.

The rearrangement links TRBV27 to TRBJ1-1; D is possibly TRBD1 (6 bases). The germline V and J ends were trimmed by 5 bases and 5 bases, with 27 bases remaining between them. The CDR3 runs 18 residues. The germline V gene encodes CDR1 MNHEY and CDR2 SMNVEV (reference sequence). The CDR3: CASSALTGFLLNITEAFF. As DNA, the CDR3 is TGTGCCAGCAGTGCCTTAACAGGGTTCCTCTTGAACATTACTGAAGCTTTCTTT.

V and J are TRBV19 and TRBJ2-2; D uncertain. This CDR3 has 13 residues. Trimming removed 7 bases at V and 6 bases at J, with 12 bases between. The germline V gene encodes CDR1 LNHDA and CDR2 SQIVND (reference sequence). The CDR3 loop reads CASTRPPSGELFF. DNA for the CDR3: TGTGCCAGTACCCGGCCGCCCTCCGGGGAGCTGTTTTTT.

This clonotype was counted ten times or more. This rearrangement joins TRBV12-3 or TRBV12-4 to TRBJ1-1; D is undetermined. The CDR3 runs 15 residues. Trimming stripped 3 bases from V and 1 base from J, with 12 bases between. This CDR3 reads CASSFTAPWNTEAFF. The CDR3 DNA sequence: TGTGCCAGCAGTTTCACGGCACCTTGGAACACTGAAGCTTTCTTT.

This clonotype was observed at least ten times. J is TRBJ2-7 and V is TRBV2; no definite D call. The CDR3 is 14 amino acids. Germline assignment: CDR1 SNHLY and CDR2 FYNNEI. V gave up 3 bases and J gave up 2 bases, with 11 bases separating them. The CDR3 here is CASSDSARAYEQYF. The CDR3 nucleotides are TGTGCCAGCAGTGATTCCGCCCGGGCCTACGAGCAGTACTTC.

This clonotype has just a few counts. The V gene is TRBV27, the J gene TRBJ2-7; tentative D call: TRBD2 (6 bases). The V gene's germline CDR1 is MNHEY and CDR2 SMNVEV (reference sequence). Trimming shortened V by 3 bases and J by 5 bases, and 14 bases separated the two germline ends. The CDR3 loop spans 14 amino acids. CDR3 protein: CASSLRTMINEQYF. DNA of the CDR3: TGTGCCAGCAGTTTGCGGACTATGATCAACGAGCAGTACTTC.

This clonotype was seen at least ten times. The gene calls are TRBV28 and TRBJ1-2; D perhaps matches TRBD1 (5 bases). CDR3 length: 14 amino acids. Germline V gene data show CDR1 as MDHEN and CDR2 as SYDVKM. Trimming cost V 3 bases and J 7 bases, with 15 bases left between them. This CDR3 reads CASSFSGTRSGYTF. CDR3 coding DNA: TGTGCCAGCAGTTTTTCGGGGACTCGGAGTGGCTACACCTTC.

This clonotype was seen at least ten times. The V call is TRBV11-1, the J call TRBJ2-3; 8 nucleotides line up with TRBD2. V trimming: 5 bases; J trimming: 0 bases; junction bases outside the gene matches: 4. The CDR3 spans 15 residues. CDR1 is SGHAT and CDR2 is FQDESV in the germline V gene (reference sequence). CDR3 DNA: TGTGCCAGCAGCCATGGGACTAGAAGCACAGATACGCAGTATTTT. This gives the protein CASSHGTRSTDTQYF.

The chain carries TRBV12-3 or TRBV12-4 and TRBJ2-1, with 10 bases aligning to TRBD2. Germline trimming cut 6 bases from V and 5 bases from J; bases unmatched to any gene: 7. The CDR3 loop spans 15 amino acids. CDR3 nucleotides: TGTGCCAGCAGCCAAGCGGGAGGGCCTAACAATGAGCAGTTCTTC. Its protein product is CASSQAGGPNNEQFF.

The genes are TRBV7-9 and TRBJ1-4, with 7 bases fitting TRBD1. V lost 11 bases, J lost 5 bases, and 11 bases stayed unmatched. Germline V gene data show CDR1 as SEHNR and CDR2 as FQNEAQ (reference sequence). The CDR3 is 14 amino acids. CDR3 region: CAASTGTVNEKLFF. In nucleotides, the CDR3 is TGTGCCGCGTCCACCGGGACAGTCAATGAAAAACTGTTTTTT.

The genes are TRBV7-8 and TRBJ1-5; D gene ambiguous. Germline V lookup: CDR1 SGHVS, CDR2 FQNEAQ. The germline V and J ends were trimmed by 5 bases and 6 bases, with 11 bases remaining between them. The CDR3 sequence is 13 residues long. CDR3 loop: CASSAGNRQPQHF. The CDR3, as DNA: TGTGCCAGCAGCGCGGGAAACCGTCAGCCCCAGCATTTT.

J is TRBJ2-7 and V is TRBV27; D gene unclear. CDR3 length: 14 amino acids. The V end lost 2 bases, the J end lost 7 bases, and 15 bases lay between the germline ends. Germline lookup yields CDR1 MNHEY and CDR2 SMNVEV (reference sequence). CDR3: CASSLPGPSREQYF. The CDR3 DNA follows: TGTGCCAGCAGTTTACCTGGCCCCTCTAGAGAGCAGTACTTC.

This clonotype was observed at least ten times. This chain connects TRBV20-1 to TRBJ2-3; no clear D gene. This CDR3 comprises 16 residues. Germline CDR1 DFQATT, CDR2 SNEGSKA (reference sequence). Trimming cost V 3 bases and J 4 bases, with 20 bases left between them. CDR3: CSASPSLRSVPDTQYF. CDR3 sequence (DNA): TGCAGTGCTAGTCCTTCCCTTCGGTCCGTCCCAGATACGCAGTATTTT.

This clonotype has only a few counts. The genes are TRBV2 and TRBJ2-7; D is undetermined. In germline, CDR1 is SNHLY, CDR2 FYNNEI. This CDR3 comprises 12 residues. Trimming removed 3 bases from V and 3 bases from J, with 6 bases in between. The CDR3 nucleotides read TGTGCCAGCAGTGAGGATGACTACGAGCAGTACTTC. It codes for CASSEDDYEQYF. Supplemented by reference TRBV2 and TRBJ2-7, the full variable domain reads EPEVTQTPSHQVTQMGQEVILRCVPISNHLYFYWYRQILGQKVEFLVSFYNNEISEKSEIFDDQFSVERPDGSNFTLKIRSTKLEDSAMYFCASSEDDYEQYFGPGTRLTVT.